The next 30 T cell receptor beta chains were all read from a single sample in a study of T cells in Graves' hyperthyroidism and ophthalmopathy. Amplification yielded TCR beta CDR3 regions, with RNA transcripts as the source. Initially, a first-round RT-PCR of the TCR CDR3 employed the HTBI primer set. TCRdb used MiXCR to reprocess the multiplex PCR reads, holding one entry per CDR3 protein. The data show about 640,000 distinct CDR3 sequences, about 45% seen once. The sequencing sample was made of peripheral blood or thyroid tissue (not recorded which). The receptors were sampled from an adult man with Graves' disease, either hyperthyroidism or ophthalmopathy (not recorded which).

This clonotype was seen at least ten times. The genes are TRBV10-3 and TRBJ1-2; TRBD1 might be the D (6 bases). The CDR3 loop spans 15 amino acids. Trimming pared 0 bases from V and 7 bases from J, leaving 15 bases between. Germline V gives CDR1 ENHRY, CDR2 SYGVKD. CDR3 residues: CAISESITGAGGYTF. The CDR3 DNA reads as TGTGCCATCAGTGAGTCGATAACGGGGGCAGGTGGCTACACCTTC.

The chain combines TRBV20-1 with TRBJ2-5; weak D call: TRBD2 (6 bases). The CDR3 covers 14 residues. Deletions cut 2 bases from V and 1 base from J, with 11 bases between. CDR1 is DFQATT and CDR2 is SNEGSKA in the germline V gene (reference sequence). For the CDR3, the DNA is TGCAGTGCTAGAAAAAGCGGGTTCCAAGAGACCCAGTACTTC. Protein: CSARKSGFQETQYF.

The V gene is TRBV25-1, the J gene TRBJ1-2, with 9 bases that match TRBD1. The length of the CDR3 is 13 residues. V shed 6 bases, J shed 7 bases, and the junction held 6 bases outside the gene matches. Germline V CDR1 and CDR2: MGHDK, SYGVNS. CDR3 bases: TGTGCCAGCAGCCAGGGACAGGGCAGTGGCTACACCTTC. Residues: CASSQGQGSGYTF.

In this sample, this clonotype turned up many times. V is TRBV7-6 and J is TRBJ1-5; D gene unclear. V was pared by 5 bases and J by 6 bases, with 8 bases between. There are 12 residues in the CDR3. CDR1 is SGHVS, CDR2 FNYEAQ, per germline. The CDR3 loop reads CASSAAGQPQHF. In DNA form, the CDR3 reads TGTGCCAGCAGCGCTGCAGGTCAGCCCCAGCATTTT.

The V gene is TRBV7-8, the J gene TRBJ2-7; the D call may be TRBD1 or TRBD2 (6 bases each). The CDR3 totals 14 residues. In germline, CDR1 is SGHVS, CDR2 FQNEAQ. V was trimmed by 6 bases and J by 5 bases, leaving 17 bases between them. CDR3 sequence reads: CASSYIGGKDEQYF. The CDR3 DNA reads TGTGCCAGCAGTTACATCGGGGGCAAGGACGAGCAGTACTTC. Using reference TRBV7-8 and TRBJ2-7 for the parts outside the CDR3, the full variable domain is GAGVSQSPRYKVAKRGQDVALRCDPISGHVSLFWYQQALGQGPEFLTYFQNEAQLDKSGLPSDRFFAERPEGSVSTLKIQRTQQEDSAVYLCASSYIGGKDEQYFGPGTRLTVT.

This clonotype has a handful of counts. The CDR3 DNA reads TGTGCCAGCAGCTTGGGGACCAGGGGCGGGGAGCTGTTTTTT. This encodes CASSLGTRGGELFF. The J gene is TRBJ2-2, the V gene TRBV5-4, with D tentatively TRBD1 (6 bases). Per the germline V gene, CDR1 is SGHNT and CDR2 is YYREEE (reference sequence). The CDR3 extends over 14 amino acids. Trimming shortened V by 0 bases and J by 7 bases, and 10 bases separated the two germline ends.

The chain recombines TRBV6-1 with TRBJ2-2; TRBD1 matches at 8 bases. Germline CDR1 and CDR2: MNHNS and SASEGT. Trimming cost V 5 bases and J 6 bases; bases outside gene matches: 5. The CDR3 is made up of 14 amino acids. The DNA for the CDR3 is TGTGCCAGCAGTCGGACAGGGTCGGCCGGGGAGCTGTTTTTT. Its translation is CASSRTGSAGELFF.

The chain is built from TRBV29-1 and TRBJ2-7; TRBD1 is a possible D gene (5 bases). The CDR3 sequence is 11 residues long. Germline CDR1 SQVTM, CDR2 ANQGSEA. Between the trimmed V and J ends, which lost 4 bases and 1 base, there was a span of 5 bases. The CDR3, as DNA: TGCAGCGTTGCAGGGTCCTACGAGCAGTACTTC. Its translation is CSVAGSYEQYF.

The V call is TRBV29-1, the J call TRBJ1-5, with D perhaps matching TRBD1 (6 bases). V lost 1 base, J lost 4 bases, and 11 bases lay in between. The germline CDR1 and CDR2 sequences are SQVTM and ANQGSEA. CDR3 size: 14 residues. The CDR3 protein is CSVEGGATNQPQHF. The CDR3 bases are TGCAGCGTTGAAGGGGGGGCAACTAATCAGCCCCAGCATTTT.

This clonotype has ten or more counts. The CDR3 loop reads CSASLQGTSGYTF. As DNA, the CDR3 is TGCAGTGCTAGTCTCCAGGGCACGTCTGGCTACACCTTC. This rearrangement joins TRBV20-1 to TRBJ1-2; maybe TRBD1 (5 bases). V was trimmed by 3 bases and J by 7 bases, leaving 15 bases between them. Germline CDR1 reads DFQATT; CDR2 reads SNEGSKA (reference sequence). The CDR3 consists of 13 residues.

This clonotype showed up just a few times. This CDR3 is CSAPTSGREGYEQYF. DNA for the CDR3: TGCAGTGCTCCCACTAGCGGGAGAGAGGGCTACGAGCAGTACTTC. J is TRBJ2-7 and V is TRBV20-1; 11 nucleotides agree with TRBD2. The CDR3 is made up of 15 amino acids. Trimming cost V 5 bases and J 3 bases; bases outside gene matches: 9. The germline gives CDR1 DFQATT, CDR2 SNEGSKA (reference sequence).

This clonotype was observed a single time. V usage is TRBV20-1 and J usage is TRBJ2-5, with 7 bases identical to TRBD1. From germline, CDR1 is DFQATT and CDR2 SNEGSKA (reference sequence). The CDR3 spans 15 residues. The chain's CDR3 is CSQDSRQGRQETQYF. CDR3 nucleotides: TGCAGCCAAGATTCGAGACAGGGCCGCCAAGAGACCCAGTACTTC.

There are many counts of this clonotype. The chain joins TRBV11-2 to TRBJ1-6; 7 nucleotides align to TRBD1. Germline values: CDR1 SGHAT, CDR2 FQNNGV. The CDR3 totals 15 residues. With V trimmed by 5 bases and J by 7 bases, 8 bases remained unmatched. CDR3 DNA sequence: TGTGCCAGCAGCACGAGCCGGGACAGAAATTCACCCCTCCACTTT. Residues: CASSTSRDRNSPLHF. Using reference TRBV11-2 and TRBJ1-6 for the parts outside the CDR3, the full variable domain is EAGVAQSPRYKIIEKRQSVAFWCNPISGHATLYWYQQILGQGPKLLIQFQNNGVVDDSQLPKDRFSAERLKGVDSTLKIQPAKLEDSAVYLCASSTSRDRNSPLHFGNGTRLTVT.

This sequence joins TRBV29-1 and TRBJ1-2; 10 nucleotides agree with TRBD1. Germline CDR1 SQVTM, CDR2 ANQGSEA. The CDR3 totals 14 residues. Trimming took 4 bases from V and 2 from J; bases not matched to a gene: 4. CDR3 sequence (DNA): TGCAGCGTTGTCCGGACAGGGGGAAACTATGGCTACACCTTC. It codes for CSVVRTGGNYGYTF.

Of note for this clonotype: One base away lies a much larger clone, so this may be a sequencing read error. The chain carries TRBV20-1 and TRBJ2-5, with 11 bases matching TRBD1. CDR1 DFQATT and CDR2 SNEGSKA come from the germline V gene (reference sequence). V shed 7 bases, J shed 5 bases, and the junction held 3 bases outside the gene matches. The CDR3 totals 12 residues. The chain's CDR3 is CSGGTGGETQYF. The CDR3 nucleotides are TGCAGTGGCGGGACAGGGGGGGAGACCCAGTACTTC.

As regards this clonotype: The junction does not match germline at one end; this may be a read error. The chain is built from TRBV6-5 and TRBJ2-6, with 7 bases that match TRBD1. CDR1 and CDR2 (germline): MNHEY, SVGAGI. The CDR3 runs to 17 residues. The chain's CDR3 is CASSYQGVASGANALTF. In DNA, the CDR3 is TGTGCCAGCAGTTACCAGGGGGTAGCCTCTGGGGCCAACGCCCTGACTTTC.

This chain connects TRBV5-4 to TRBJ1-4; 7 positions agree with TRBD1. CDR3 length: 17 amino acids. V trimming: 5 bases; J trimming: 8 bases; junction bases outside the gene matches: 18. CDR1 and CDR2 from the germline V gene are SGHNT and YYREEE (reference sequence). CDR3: CASRSGTVAQLGEKLFF. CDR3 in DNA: TGTGCCAGCAGATCCGGGACAGTGGCCCAATTAGGAGAAAAACTGTTTTTT. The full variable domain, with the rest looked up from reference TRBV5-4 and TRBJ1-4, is ETGVTQSPTHLIKTRGQQVTLRCSSQSGHNTVSWYQQALGQGPQFIFQYYREEENGRGNFPPRFSGLQFPNYSSELNVNALELDDSALYLCASRSGTVAQLGEKLFFGSGTQLSVL.

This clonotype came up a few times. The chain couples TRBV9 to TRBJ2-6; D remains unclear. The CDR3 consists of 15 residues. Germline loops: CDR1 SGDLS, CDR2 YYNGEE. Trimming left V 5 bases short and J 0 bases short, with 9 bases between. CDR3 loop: CASSYTGSGANVLTF. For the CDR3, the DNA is TGTGCCAGCAGTTACACGGGCTCTGGGGCCAACGTCCTGACTTTC. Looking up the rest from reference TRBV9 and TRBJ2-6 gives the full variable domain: DSGVTQTPKHLITATGQRVTLRCSPRSGDLSVYWYQQSLDQGLQFLIQYYNGEERAKGNILERFSAQQFPDLHSELNLSSLELGDSALYFCASSYTGSGANVLTFGAGSRLTVL.

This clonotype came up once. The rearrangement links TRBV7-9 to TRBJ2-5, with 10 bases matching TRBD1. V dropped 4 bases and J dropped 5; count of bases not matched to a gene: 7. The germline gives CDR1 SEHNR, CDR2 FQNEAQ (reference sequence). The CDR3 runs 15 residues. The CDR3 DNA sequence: TGTGCCAGCAGCTCGACAGGGGGCGCAGGGGAGACCCAGTACTTC. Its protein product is CASSSTGGAGETQYF.

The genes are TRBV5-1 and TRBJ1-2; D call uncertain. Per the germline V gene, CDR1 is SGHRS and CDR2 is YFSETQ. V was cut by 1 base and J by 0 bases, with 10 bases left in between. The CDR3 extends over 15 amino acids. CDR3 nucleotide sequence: TGCGCCAGCAGCTTGATGGAAACCTCTAACTATGGCTACACCTTC. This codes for CASSLMETSNYGYTF.

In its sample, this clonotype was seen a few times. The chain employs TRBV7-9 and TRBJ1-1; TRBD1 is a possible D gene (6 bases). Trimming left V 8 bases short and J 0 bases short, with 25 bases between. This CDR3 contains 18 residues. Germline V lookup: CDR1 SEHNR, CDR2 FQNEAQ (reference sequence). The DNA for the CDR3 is TGTGCCAGCCTTCGAGGGGGGAAGGACGATTTCATGAACACTGAAGCTTTCTTT. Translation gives CASLRGGKDDFMNTEAFF. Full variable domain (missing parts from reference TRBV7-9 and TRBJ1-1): DTGVSQNPRHKITKRGQNVTFRCDPISEHNRLYWYRQTLGQGPEFLTYFQNEAQLEKSRLLSDRFSAERPKGSFSTLEIQRTEQGDSAMYLCASLRGGKDDFMNTEAFFGQGTRLTVV.

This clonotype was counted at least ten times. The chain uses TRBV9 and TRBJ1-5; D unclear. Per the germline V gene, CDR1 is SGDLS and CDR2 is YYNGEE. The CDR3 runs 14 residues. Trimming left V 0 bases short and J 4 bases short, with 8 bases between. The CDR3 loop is CASSVGGVNQPQHF. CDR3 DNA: TGTGCCAGCAGCGTAGGGGGAGTTAATCAGCCCCAGCATTTT.

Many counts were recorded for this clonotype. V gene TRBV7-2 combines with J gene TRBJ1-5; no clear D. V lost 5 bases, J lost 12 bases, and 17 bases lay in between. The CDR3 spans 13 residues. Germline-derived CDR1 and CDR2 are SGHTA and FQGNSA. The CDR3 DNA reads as TGTGCCAGCAGCCGCGATGGGCCGCAGAGCCAGCATTTT. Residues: CASSRDGPQSQHF.

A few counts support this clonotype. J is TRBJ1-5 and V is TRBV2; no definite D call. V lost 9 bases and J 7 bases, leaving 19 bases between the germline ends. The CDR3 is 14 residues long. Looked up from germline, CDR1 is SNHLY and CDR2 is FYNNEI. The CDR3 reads CARGSGPKAQPQHF. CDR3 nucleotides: TGTGCCAGGGGGAGTGGCCCAAAGGCCCAGCCCCAGCATTTT.

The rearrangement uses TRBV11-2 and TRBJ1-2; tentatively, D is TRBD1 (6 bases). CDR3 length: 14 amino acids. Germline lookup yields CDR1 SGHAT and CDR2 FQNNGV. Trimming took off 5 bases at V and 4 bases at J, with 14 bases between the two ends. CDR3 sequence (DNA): TGTGCCAGCAGCCTCGTCGACAGGTTCTATGGCTACACCTTC. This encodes CASSLVDRFYGYTF. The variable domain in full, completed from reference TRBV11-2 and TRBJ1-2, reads EAGVAQSPRYKIIEKRQSVAFWCNPISGHATLYWYQQILGQGPKLLIQFQNNGVVDDSQLPKDRFSAERLKGVDSTLKIQPAKLEDSAVYLCASSLVDRFYGYTFGSGTRLTVV.

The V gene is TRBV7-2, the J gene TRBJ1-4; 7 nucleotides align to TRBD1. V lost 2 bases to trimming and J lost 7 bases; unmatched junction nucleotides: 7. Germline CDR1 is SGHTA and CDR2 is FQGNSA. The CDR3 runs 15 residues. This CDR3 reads CASSLRQGMGEKLFF. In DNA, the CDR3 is TGTGCCAGCAGCTTACGACAGGGTATGGGTGAAAAACTGTTTTTT.

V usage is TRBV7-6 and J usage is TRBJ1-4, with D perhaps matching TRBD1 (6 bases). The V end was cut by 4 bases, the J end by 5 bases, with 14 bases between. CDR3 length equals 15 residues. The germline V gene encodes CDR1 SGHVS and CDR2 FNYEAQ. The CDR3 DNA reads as TGTGCCAGCAGCTCCCCGACAGGTCTAAATGAAAAACTGTTTTTT. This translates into CASSSPTGLNEKLFF. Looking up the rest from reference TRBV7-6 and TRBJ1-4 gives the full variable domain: GAGVSQSPRYKVTKRGQDVALRCDPISGHVSLYWYRQALGQGPEFLTYFNYEAQQDKSGLPNDRFSAERPEGSISTLTIQRTEQRDSAMYRCASSSPTGLNEKLFFGSGTQLSVL.

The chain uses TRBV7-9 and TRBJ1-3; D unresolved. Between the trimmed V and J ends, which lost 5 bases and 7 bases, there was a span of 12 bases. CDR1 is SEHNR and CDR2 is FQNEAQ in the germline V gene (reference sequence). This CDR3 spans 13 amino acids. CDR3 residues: CASSPLGRNTIYF. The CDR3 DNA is TGTGCCAGCAGCCCTCTCGGTCGGAACACCATATATTTT.

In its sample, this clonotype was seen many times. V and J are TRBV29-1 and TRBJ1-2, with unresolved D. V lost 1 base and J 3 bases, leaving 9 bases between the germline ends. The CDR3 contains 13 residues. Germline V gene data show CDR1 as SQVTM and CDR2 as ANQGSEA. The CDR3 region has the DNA TGCAGCGTTGAAGTTCAGGAGCACTATGGCTACACCTTC. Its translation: CSVEVQEHYGYTF.

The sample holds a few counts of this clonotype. The CDR3 reads CSAKKGAANTEAFF. The CDR3 DNA reads as TGCAGTGCTAAGAAAGGGGCGGCGAACACTGAAGCTTTCTTT. This chain uses TRBV20-1 with TRBJ1-1; D perhaps matches TRBD1 (5 bases). This CDR3 has 14 amino acids. The V end was cut by 4 bases, the J end by 1 base, with 13 bases between. The germline CDR1 and CDR2 sequences are DFQATT and SNEGSKA (reference sequence).